One sample yielded the 24 T cell receptor beta chains listed below, sequenced in a study of blood T cell repertoires in COVID-19. This table comes from immunoSEQ multiplex PCR, and its TCRdb copy is limited to in-frame clones, with some not included. The repertoire has approximately 270,000 clones, about 89% of them found once; the top ten carry approximately 8.2%. Sequenced input: peripheral blood. All receptors come from a man aged 35-49 years with active or convalescent COVID-19.

This chain joins TRBV6-4 and TRBJ2-7; D is perhaps TRBD2 (6 bases). V was clipped by 5 bases and J by 5 bases, with 22 bases between them. The CDR3 extends over 16 amino acids. Germline-derived CDR1 and CDR2 are MRHNA and SNTAGT. The chain's CDR3 is CASSLYGGTSRNEQYF. DNA of the CDR3: TGTGCCAGCAGTCTGTATGGGGGGACCAGTCGTAACGAGCAGTACTTC.

The V call is TRBV5-1, the J call TRBJ1-4, with D perhaps matching TRBD1 (6 bases). The germline CDR1 and CDR2 sequences are SGHRS and YFSETQ. This CDR3 region has 16 residues. Between the trimmed V and J ends, which lost 0 bases and 7 bases, there was a span of 16 bases. CDR3 DNA sequence: TGCGCCAGCAGCTTGGCCCTCGGGACACCGGTTGAAAAACTGTTTTTT. Translation: CASSLALGTPVEKLFF.

The V call is TRBV10-2, the J call TRBJ1-6; TRBD1 matches 9 bases. Germline assignment: CDR1 WSHSY and CDR2 SAAADI. CDR3 length: 14 residues. Trimming at V came to 6 bases and at J to 9 bases, leaving 6 bases not matched to a gene. The CDR3 DNA is TGCGCCAGCAGGGAGACAGGGGGGGTTTCACCCCTCCACTTT. This gives the protein CASRETGGVSPLHF.

The CDR3 sequence: CATSDLLRYGNEQFF. The CDR3 DNA follows: TGTGCCACCAGTGATTTGCTGCGGTACGGCAATGAGCAGTTCTTC. The chain combines TRBV24-1 with TRBJ2-1, with D hard to call. The CDR3 has 15 amino acids. The ends were cut back, 0 bases at V and 6 bases at J, with 11 bases in the middle. Looked up from germline, CDR1 is KGHDR and CDR2 is SFDVKD.

The chain carries TRBV6-1 and TRBJ1-2, with a tentative D call TRBD1 (5 bases). CDR1 and CDR2 from the germline V gene are MNHNS and SASEGT. This CDR3 has 13 residues. Trimming shortened V by 2 bases and J by 4 bases, and 8 bases separated the two germline ends. CDR3 sequence reads: CASSETGGYGYTF. In DNA, the CDR3 is TGTGCCAGCAGTGAAACGGGGGGCTATGGCTACACCTTC.

V and J are TRBV6-6 and TRBJ1-1; 9 nucleotides align to TRBD1. The CDR3 is 13 amino acids. Germline values: CDR1 MNHNY, CDR2 SVGAGI (reference sequence). J lost 8 bases, V lost 6 bases, and 7 bases had no gene match. The CDR3 coding sequence is TGTGCCAGCAGCCGGGACAGGGTTGAGGAAGCTTTCTTT. This gives the protein CASSRDRVEEAFF.

This clone was observed once. V gene TRBV10-2 combines with J gene TRBJ1-6; no clear D. Per germline, CDR1 WSHSY and CDR2 SAAADI. This CDR3 region has 12 residues. V gave up 2 bases and J gave up 13 bases, with 9 bases separating them. As DNA, the CDR3 is TGCGCCAGCAGTGAGATCGGTTCGCCCCTCCACTTT. As protein: CASSEIGSPLHF.

The chain couples TRBV5-1 to TRBJ2-2; 11 nucleotides agree with TRBD2. Losses at the gene ends were 0 bases for V and 2 bases for J; bases not matched to a gene: 12. This CDR3 region has 20 residues. Germline CDR1 SGHRS, CDR2 YFSETQ. The CDR3 bases are TGCGCCAGCAGCTTGGTTATGCGTCTAGCGGGGGGACGTAACACCGGGGAGCTGTTTTTT. This translates into CASSLVMRLAGGRNTGELFF.

The rearrangement uses TRBV4-1 and TRBJ1-1; TRBD1 matches at 7 bases. Trimming cost V 1 base and J 8 bases; bases outside gene matches: 10. The germline V gene encodes CDR1 MGHRA and CDR2 YSYEKL. This CDR3 spans 15 amino acids. Written as DNA, the CDR3 is TGCGCCAGCAGCCAAGGACAGGGTCCAATCACCGAAGCTTTCTTT. This sequence encodes CASSQGQGPITEAFF.

The genes are TRBV3-1 (or the pseudogene TRBV3-2) and TRBJ2-7; perhaps TRBD2 as D (6 bases). This CDR3 region has 18 residues. Trimming removed 8 bases from V and 2 bases from J, with 28 bases in between. Germline lookup yields CDR1 LGHDT and CDR2 YNNKEL (reference sequence). The CDR3 sequence: CASPGELHGCLKPYEQYF. As DNA, the CDR3 is TGTGCCAGCCCGGGGGAGCTGCATGGATGTCTCAAGCCCTACGAGCAGTACTTC.

The chain employs TRBV15 and TRBJ2-5; 9 nucleotides agree with TRBD1. V lost 5 bases, J lost 5 bases, and 6 bases stayed unmatched. This CDR3 is 14 amino acids long. Germline V gene data show CDR1 as LNHNV and CDR2 as YYDKDF (reference sequence). CDR3 sequence reads: CATSQRDRDETQYF. CDR3 nucleotides: TGTGCCACCAGCCAAAGGGACAGGGACGAGACCCAGTACTTC.

The V call is TRBV2, the J call TRBJ1-5; 7 nucleotides align to TRBD1. The CDR3 has 14 amino acids. V shed 8 bases, J shed 0 bases, and the junction held 4 bases outside the gene matches. Germline CDR1 reads SNHLY; CDR2 reads FYNNEI. In DNA form, the CDR3 reads TGTGCCAGCGCAGACAGGGATAGCAATCAGCCCCAGCATTTT. This encodes CASADRDSNQPQHF. The full variable domain, completed using reference TRBV2 and TRBJ1-5, is EPEVTQTPSHQVTQMGQEVILRCVPISNHLYFYWYRQILGQKVEFLVSFYNNEISEKSEIFDDQFSVERPDGSNFTLKIRSTKLEDSAMYFCASADRDSNQPQHFGDGTRLSIL.

The chain recombines TRBV19 with TRBJ1-2; TRBD1 matches 9 bases. This CDR3 is built from 17 residues. Losses at the gene ends were 0 bases for V and 6 bases for J; bases not matched to a gene: 11. Germline V lookup: CDR1 LNHDA, CDR2 SQIVND (reference sequence). The CDR3 DNA reads as TGTGCCAGTAGTATAGATATAACAGGGGGCTGGATGGATGGCTACACCTTC. Amino acid sequence: CASSIDITGGWMDGYTF.

The genes are TRBV7-6 and TRBJ2-2; 7 bases agree with TRBD1. The junction had 10 bases not matched to a gene; V was cut back by 4 bases and J by 8 bases. In germline, CDR1 is SGHVS, CDR2 FNYEAQ. CDR3 size: 15 residues. The CDR3 protein is CASSSRTGLDGELFF. CDR3 nucleotide sequence: TGTGCCAGCAGCTCCAGGACAGGCCTCGATGGGGAGCTGTTTTTT. Full variable domain (remainder filled in from reference TRBV7-6 and TRBJ2-2): GAGVSQSPRYKVTKRGQDVALRCDPISGHVSLYWYRQALGQGPEFLTYFNYEAQQDKSGLPNDRFSAERPEGSISTLTIQRTEQRDSAMYRCASSSRTGLDGELFFGEGSRLTVL.

J is TRBJ1-1 and V is TRBV7-3, with D tentatively TRBD1 (5 bases). The CDR3 is 14 amino acids. Germline V gene sequence: CDR1 SGHTA, CDR2 FQGTGA. The V gene lost 1 base and the J gene lost 6 bases, with 12 bases spanning the gap. CDR3 loop: CASSLRATDAEAFF. The CDR3 coding sequence is TGTGCCAGCAGCTTAAGGGCGACAGATGCTGAAGCTTTCTTT. Complete variable domain (other parts from reference TRBV7-3 and TRBJ1-1): GAGVSQTPSNKVTEKGKYVELRCDPISGHTALYWYRQSLGQGPEFLIYFQGTGAADDSGLPNDRFFAVRPEGSVSTLKIQRTERGDSAVYLCASSLRATDAEAFFGQGTRLTVV.

This chain joins TRBV27 and TRBJ2-7; D unresolved. V was pared by 3 bases and J by 5 bases, with 11 bases between. CDR1 is MNHEY, CDR2 SMNVEV, per germline (reference sequence). The CDR3 is 13 amino acids. The CDR3 loop reads CASSFHLNNEQYF. The CDR3 DNA reads TGTGCCAGCAGTTTTCATTTGAACAACGAGCAGTACTTC.

Many counts were recorded for this clone. The genes are TRBV11-3 and TRBJ1-6; D possibly corresponds to TRBD1 (5 bases). Germline assignment: CDR1 SGHNT and CDR2 YENEEA. V dropped 3 bases and J dropped 7 bases, with 10 bases sitting between them. The CDR3 spans 14 residues. The chain's CDR3 is CASSLRGINSPLHF. CDR3 nucleotides: TGTGCCAGCAGCTTGCGGGGGATCAATTCACCCCTCCACTTT. Full variable domain (missing parts from reference TRBV11-3 and TRBJ1-6): EAGVVQSPRYKIIEKKQPVAFWCNPISGHNTLYWYLQNLGQGPELLIRYENEEAVDDSQLPKDRFSAERLKGVDSTLKIQPAELGDSAVYLCASSLRGINSPLHFGNGTRLTVT.

This chain connects TRBV3-1 (or the pseudogene TRBV3-2) to TRBJ2-7; the match to TRBD2 covers 13 bases. Germline assignment: CDR1 LGHDT and CDR2 YNNKEL (reference sequence). CDR3 length: 15 amino acids. The junction had 4 bases not matched to a gene; V was cut back by 8 bases and J by 0 bases. CDR3 nucleotides: TGTGCCAGCCAGCGACTAGCGGGAGGCTCCTACGAGCAGTACTTC. Residues: CASQRLAGGSYEQYF.

V and J are TRBV5-8 and TRBJ2-1; D not certain. Trimming left V 4 bases short and J 7 bases short, with 9 bases between. This CDR3 region has 12 residues. CDR1 SGHTS and CDR2 YDEGEE come from the germline V gene. The CDR3 spells CASSPQMNEQFF. The CDR3 DNA is TGTGCCAGCAGCCCCCAGATGAATGAGCAGTTCTTC.

This chain joins TRBV13 and TRBJ1-2; no firm D call. The germline V and J ends were trimmed by 3 bases and 7 bases, with 15 bases remaining between them. There are 14 residues in the CDR3. Germline CDR1 reads PRHDT; CDR2 reads FYEKMQ (reference sequence). The CDR3: CASSLGRGGPGYTF. In DNA, the CDR3 is TGTGCCAGCAGCTTGGGCCGGGGAGGACCTGGCTACACCTTC.

This clone was seen only a few times. The V and J genes are TRBV29-1 and TRBJ2-7; D is undetermined. Trimming stripped 2 bases from V and 0 bases from J, with 11 bases between. This CDR3 comprises 14 residues. CDR1 is SQVTM and CDR2 is ANQGSEA in the germline V gene. This chain's CDR3 is CSVELPTGSYEQYF. CDR3 bases: TGCAGCGTTGAACTCCCAACGGGCTCCTACGAGCAGTACTTC.

V and J are TRBV18 and TRBJ2-5, with unresolved D. Looked up from germline, CDR1 is KGHSH and CDR2 is LQKENI. This CDR3 is 14 amino acids long. The V and J ends lost 3 bases and 2 bases respectively, with 10 bases between them. The CDR3 DNA is TGTGCCAGCTCACCGGGCGCTCTTCAAGAGACCCAGTACTTC. Protein product: CASSPGALQETQYF. Filled out from reference TRBV18 and TRBJ2-5, the complete variable domain reads NAGVMQNPRHLVRRRGQEARLRCSPMKGHSHVYWYRQLPEEGLKFMVYLQKENIIDESGMPKERFSAEFPKEGPSILRIQQVVRGDSAAYFCASSPGALQETQYFGPGTRLLVL.

This rearrangement joins TRBV5-1 to TRBJ2-2; D perhaps matches TRBD2 (6 bases). The germline V gene encodes CDR1 SGHRS and CDR2 YFSETQ. The CDR3 totals 15 residues. The ends were cut back, 2 bases at V and 3 bases at J, with 11 bases in the middle. CDR3 sequence: CASSLLGDYTGELFF. CDR3 DNA: TGCGCCAGCAGCTTACTCGGGGACTACACCGGGGAGCTGTTTTTT.

The V call is TRBV5-6, the J call TRBJ2-7; TRBD1 matches at 10 bases. The junction had 2 bases not matched to a gene; V was cut back by 5 bases and J by 6 bases. This CDR3 region has 12 residues. The germline V gene has CDR1 SGHDT and CDR2 YYEEEE. CDR3 loop: CASRGTGVEQYF. The CDR3 region has the DNA TGTGCCAGCAGGGGGACAGGGGTCGAGCAGTACTTC.